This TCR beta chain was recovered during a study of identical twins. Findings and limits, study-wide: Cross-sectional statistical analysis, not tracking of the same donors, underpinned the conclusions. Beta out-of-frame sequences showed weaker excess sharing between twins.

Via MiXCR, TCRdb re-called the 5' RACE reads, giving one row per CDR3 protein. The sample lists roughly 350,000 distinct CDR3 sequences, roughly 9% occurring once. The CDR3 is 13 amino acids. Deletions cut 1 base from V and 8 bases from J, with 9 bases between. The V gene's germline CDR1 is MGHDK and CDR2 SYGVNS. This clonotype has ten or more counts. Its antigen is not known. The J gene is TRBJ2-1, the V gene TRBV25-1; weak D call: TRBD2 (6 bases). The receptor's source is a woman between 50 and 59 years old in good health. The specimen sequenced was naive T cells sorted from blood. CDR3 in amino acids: CASSEFRGDEQFF. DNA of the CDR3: TGTGCCAGCAGTGAATTTCGCGGGGATGAGCAGTTCTTC.